This T cell receptor (beta chain) was sequenced for a study of PD-1 blockade in classical Hodgkin lymphoma. Study-level points and caveats: Baseline TCR diversity was reportedly lower in newly diagnosed patients than in healthy donors. It was reported as lower still in relapsed/refractory patients.

The CDR3 sequence is 11 residues long. Germline V gives CDR1 PRHDT, CDR2 FYEKMQ (reference sequence). V was shortened by 5 bases and J by 6 bases, with 8 bases between the two germline ends. Profiling relied on immunoSEQ multiplex PCR, and the TCRdb table lists in-frame clones only, not all of them. In the table there are roughly 31,000 clones, roughly 90% of which are singletons. Time point reported: newly diagnosed, previously untreated cHL patient sample. Magnetic depletion of unwanted cells isolated CD4+ T cells from thawed PBMCs. Of note for this clone: Its specificity is not known.

The chain recombines TRBV13 with TRBJ2-7; D uncertain. Sequencing input: CD4+ T cells from blood. The source is a human donor with classical Hodgkin lymphoma. The CDR3 loop is CASSQGGEQYF. The DNA for the CDR3 is TGTGCCAGCAGCCAAGGTGGCGAGCAGTACTTC.